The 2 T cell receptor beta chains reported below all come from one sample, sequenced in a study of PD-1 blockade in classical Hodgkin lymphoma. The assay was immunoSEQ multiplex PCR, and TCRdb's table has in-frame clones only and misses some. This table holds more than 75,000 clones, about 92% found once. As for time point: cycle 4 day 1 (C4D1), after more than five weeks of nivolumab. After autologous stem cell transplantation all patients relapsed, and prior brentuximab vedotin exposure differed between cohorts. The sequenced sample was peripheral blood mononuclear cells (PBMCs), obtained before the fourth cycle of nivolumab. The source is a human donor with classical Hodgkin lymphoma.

The CDR3 is CASSESRGGNTEAFF. DNA for the CDR3: TGCGCCAGCAGTGAGTCGAGGGGGGGGAACACTGAAGCTTTCTTT. The chain is built from TRBV10-1 and TRBJ1-1, with a weak D call TRBD1 (6 bases). This CDR3 is built from 15 residues. Per germline, CDR1 WNHNN and CDR2 SYGVQD (reference sequence). The germline V and J ends were trimmed by 0 bases and 1 base, with 9 bases remaining between them.

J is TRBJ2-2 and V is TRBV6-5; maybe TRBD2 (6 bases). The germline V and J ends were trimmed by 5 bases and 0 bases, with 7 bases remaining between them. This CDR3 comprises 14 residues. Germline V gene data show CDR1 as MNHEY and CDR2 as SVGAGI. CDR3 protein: CASSVAANTGELFF. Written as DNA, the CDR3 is TGTGCCAGCAGTGTAGCGGCGAACACCGGGGAGCTGTTTTTT.